One sample yielded the 31 T cell receptor beta chains listed below, sequenced in a study of CD8 T cells in Susac syndrome. Reverse transcription of roughly 0.45 to 1 ug RNA used random hexamers. MiXCR, applied by TCRdb to the immunoSEQ multiplex PCR reads, yields one record per CDR3 protein. Altogether about 83,000 distinct CDR3 sequences are present, approximately 96% being singletons, with the ten largest covering approximately 0.41%. Sequencing input: CD8+ T cells from PBMCs. These TCRs come from a human donor with Susac syndrome.

The chain couples TRBV4-1 to TRBJ2-5; D may be TRBD1 (5 bases). This CDR3 has 13 residues. Trimming took off 6 bases at V and 2 bases at J, with 10 bases between the two ends. Germline CDR1 is MGHRA and CDR2 is YSYEKL. CDR3 amino acids: CASRGVGQETQYF. CDR3 DNA: TGCGCCAGCAGAGGGGTAGGTCAAGAGACCCAGTACTTC.

The chain has TRBV20-1 and TRBJ2-7; 7 bases are a match to TRBD2. V shed 2 bases, J shed 3 bases, and the junction held 7 bases outside the gene matches. The CDR3 has 14 residues. The germline V gene encodes CDR1 DFQATT and CDR2 SNEGSKA (reference sequence). The CDR3 spells CSARSPGRRYEQYF. The CDR3 DNA reads TGCAGTGCTAGATCCCCCGGGAGGCGCTACGAGCAGTACTTC.

This clonotype was recorded a few times. The genes are TRBV27 and TRBJ1-2; D gene unclear. Trimming stripped 4 bases from V and 6 bases from J, with 6 bases between. The CDR3 extends over 11 amino acids. Per the germline V gene, CDR1 is MNHEY and CDR2 is SMNVEV (reference sequence). The CDR3 is CASSSGDGYTF. CDR3 DNA: TGTGCCAGCAGTTCCGGGGATGGCTACACCTTC.

This clonotype came up once. J is TRBJ1-1 and V is TRBV2; D unclear. This CDR3 has 14 residues. The germline V and J ends were trimmed by 6 bases and 0 bases, with 11 bases remaining between them. Germline assignment: CDR1 SNHLY and CDR2 FYNNEI. CDR3 DNA: TGTGCCAGCAGCTCTCCAGACATGAACACTGAAGCTTTCTTT. This translates into CASSSPDMNTEAFF.

This clonotype was counted a single time. The genes are TRBV5-4 and TRBJ2-5; tentative D call: TRBD1 (5 bases). Germline V gives CDR1 SGHNT, CDR2 YYREEE (reference sequence). The CDR3 is 16 residues long. V was pared by 5 bases and J by 5 bases, with 22 bases between. Written as DNA, the CDR3 is TGTGCCAGCAGGGATTGGGGCTTGGGCGGCGCGGAGACCCAGTACTTC. This gives the protein CASRDWGLGGAETQYF.

The rearrangement uses TRBV13 and TRBJ1-2; D possibly corresponds to TRBD1 (5 bases). CDR3 length equals 15 residues. Trimming removed 0 bases from V and 6 bases from J, with 14 bases in between. Germline V gene lookup returns CDR1 PRHDT and CDR2 FYEKMQ (reference sequence). CDR3 sequence reads: CASSLGPGPRDGYTF. Written as DNA, the CDR3 is TGTGCCAGCAGCTTAGGGCCGGGGCCTCGGGATGGCTACACCTTC.

The chain couples TRBV4-3 to TRBJ1-1, with 8 bases identical to TRBD1. After removal of 3 bases from V and 1 base from J, the junction contained 4 bases not matched to a gene. The CDR3 sequence is 15 residues long. Per the germline V gene, CDR1 is LGHNA and CDR2 is YSLEER. The CDR3 nucleotides read TGCGCCAGCAGCCAGTTGGACAGGGCGAACACTGAAGCTTTCTTT. Protein sequence: CASSQLDRANTEAFF.

The rearrangement joins TRBV29-1 to TRBJ1-1, with D hard to call. The CDR3 runs to 14 residues. V dropped 4 bases and J dropped 5 bases, with 17 bases sitting between them. Germline V gives CDR1 SQVTM, CDR2 ANQGSEA. DNA for the CDR3: TGCAGCGTTGTACGTAGTCCGGAACAGACTGAAGCTTTCTTT. It codes for CSVVRSPEQTEAFF.

The chain couples TRBV15 to TRBJ1-5; no definite D call. V dropped 6 bases and J dropped 2 bases, with 8 bases sitting between them. The CDR3 spans 13 residues. Germline V gene sequence: CDR1 LNHNV, CDR2 YYDKDF (reference sequence). The CDR3 reads CATSLGRNQPQHF. The CDR3 DNA follows: TGTGCCACCAGTCTCGGTCGCAATCAGCCCCAGCATTTT. The variable domain in full, completed from reference TRBV15 and TRBJ1-5, reads DAMVIQNPRYQVTQFGKPVTLSCSQTLNHNVMYWYQQKSSQAPKLLFHYYDKDFNNEADTPDNFQSRRPNTSFCFLDIRSPGLGDTAMYLCATSLGRNQPQHFGDGTRLSIL.

The CDR3 bases are TGTGCCAGCTCACCCATGCAGGGCAACGAGCAGTACGTC. Its protein is CASSPMQGNEQYV. The gene calls are TRBV18 and TRBJ2-7; a possible D gene is TRBD1 (5 bases). V dropped 3 bases and J dropped 5 bases, with 11 bases sitting between them. The CDR3 covers 13 residues. CDR1 and CDR2 (germline): KGHSH, LQKENI.

The J gene is TRBJ2-3, the V gene TRBV7-8, with TRBD1 identical over 9 bases. Unmatched junction bases numbered 7, after V lost 5 bases and J lost 4 bases. Germline V gene data show CDR1 as SGHVS and CDR2 as FQNEAQ. The CDR3 runs to 15 residues. The CDR3 spells CASSQGQGVADTQYF. CDR3 bases: TGTGCCAGCAGCCAGGGACAGGGTGTAGCAGATACGCAGTATTTT.

The V call is TRBV29-1, the J call TRBJ2-7; a weak D match, TRBD2 (6 bases). V gave up 4 bases and J gave up 2 bases, with 15 bases separating them. The CDR3 has 14 amino acids. In germline, CDR1 is SQVTM, CDR2 ANQGSEA. CDR3 DNA: TGCAGCGTTGTAACCGGGACTGAACCCTACGAGCAGTACTTC. Translating gives CSVVTGTEPYEQYF.

V usage is TRBV7-8 and J usage is TRBJ2-2; a possible D gene is TRBD2 (6 bases). Trimming shortened V by 0 bases and J by 0 bases, and 8 bases separated the two germline ends. Germline CDR1 SGHVS, CDR2 FQNEAQ. The CDR3 covers 16 residues. DNA for the CDR3: TGTGCCAGCAGCTTAGCGCCGGGAGCGAACACCGGGGAGCTGTTTTTT. As protein: CASSLAPGANTGELFF.

CDR3 sequence reads: CASTLGQGLTDTQYF. CDR3 bases: TGTGCCAGCACCTTGGGACAGGGGCTCACAGATACGCAGTATTTT. The chain recombines TRBV7-9 with TRBJ2-3, with 10 bases aligning to TRBD1. The germline V gene encodes CDR1 SEHNR and CDR2 FQNEAQ (reference sequence). The length of the CDR3 is 15 residues. J lost 2 bases, V lost 7 bases, and 6 bases had no gene match.

This chain links TRBV29-1 with TRBJ2-1, with 8 bases identical to TRBD2. Germline trimming cut 1 base from V and 9 bases from J; bases unmatched to any gene: 5. This CDR3 is 13 amino acids long. Looked up from germline, CDR1 is SQVTM and CDR2 is ANQGSEA. The CDR3 DNA sequence: TGCAGCGTTGAAGGAGGACGGGGGGGTGAGCAGTTCTTC. This sequence encodes CSVEGGRGGEQFF.

The V call is TRBV7-8, the J call TRBJ2-3; 11 bases align to TRBD2. J was trimmed by 4 bases and V by 0 bases; bases with no gene match: 3. Germline V gives CDR1 SGHVS, CDR2 FQNEAQ. The CDR3 has 16 residues. CDR3 nucleotides: TGTGCCAGCAGCTTAGCGACTAGCGGGGCGGCAGATACGCAGTATTTT. It translates to CASSLATSGAADTQYF.

The V gene is TRBV19, the J gene TRBJ2-3; maybe TRBD2 (5 bases). V lost 3 bases and J lost 1, with 8 bases in between. Germline V gives CDR1 LNHDA, CDR2 SQIVND (reference sequence). CDR3 length: 14 amino acids. The CDR3 sequence: CASSMFGGTDTQYF. The CDR3 DNA reads as TGTGCCAGTAGTATGTTCGGGGGCACAGATACGCAGTATTTT.

The rearrangement joins TRBV29-1 to TRBJ2-2; TRBD1 or TRBD2 may be the D gene (5 bases each). V lost 6 bases and J 5 bases, leaving 16 bases between the germline ends. Germline-derived CDR1 and CDR2 are SQVTM and ANQGSEA. The length of the CDR3 is 14 residues. In DNA form, the CDR3 reads TGCAGCGTATTTACAACAGGAGGTACCGGGGAGCTGTTTTTT. Translated, it gives CSVFTTGGTGELFF.

This clonotype was seen only once. The V call is TRBV7-9, the J call TRBJ1-5; the D gene is possibly TRBD1 (5 bases). The length of the CDR3 is 15 residues. V was clipped by 5 bases and J by 7 bases, with 18 bases between them. The germline CDR1 and CDR2 sequences are SEHNR and FQNEAQ (reference sequence). For the CDR3, the DNA is TGTGCCAGCAGCCCCGGTGGCGGGGCCTCCCAGCCCCAGCATTTT. Residues: CASSPGGGASQPQHF.

The rearrangement joins TRBV5-6 to TRBJ1-2, with 7 bases fitting TRBD1. From germline, CDR1 is SGHDT and CDR2 YYEEEE. There are 13 residues in the CDR3. V shed 4 bases and J 2 bases; nucleotides not matched to a gene: 2. CDR3 amino acids: CASSLGQNYGYTF. For the CDR3, the DNA is TGTGCCAGCAGCCTGGGACAGAACTATGGCTACACCTTC.

The rearrangement joins TRBV5-4 to TRBJ2-5; TRBD1 agrees at 10 bases. Germline V gives CDR1 SGHNT, CDR2 YYREEE (reference sequence). After removal of 3 bases from V and 5 bases from J, the junction contained 4 bases not matched to a gene. CDR3 length: 14 residues. CDR3 in DNA: TGTGCCAGCAGCTGGACAGGGGGAGAGGAGACCCAGTACTTC. Its protein is CASSWTGGEETQYF.

The rearrangement links TRBV20-1 to TRBJ2-3; tentative D call: TRBD2 (5 bases). Germline CDR1 reads DFQATT; CDR2 reads SNEGSKA (reference sequence). The ends were cut back, 5 bases at V and 0 bases at J, with 15 bases in the middle. The CDR3 sequence is 15 residues long. The CDR3 bases are TGCAGTGCTTTGGCGGGCGATGAGAGCACAGATACGCAGTATTTT. This translates into CSALAGDESTDTQYF.

The genes are TRBV29-1 and TRBJ1-2; tentative D call: TRBD1 (5 bases). This CDR3 spans 14 amino acids. Between the trimmed V and J ends, which lost 5 bases and 5 bases, there was a span of 18 bases. Germline CDR1 is SQVTM and CDR2 is ANQGSEA. In nucleotides, the CDR3 is TGCAGCGTTTCGGGAGCTCAGGGTGATTATGGCTACACCTTC. Translation gives CSVSGAQGDYGYTF.

The chain has TRBV29-1 and TRBJ1-1, with 9 positions matching TRBD1. V dropped 3 bases and J dropped 11; count of bases not matched to a gene: 10. This CDR3 comprises 13 residues. Germline CDR1 and CDR2: SQVTM and ANQGSEA. The CDR3 region is CSVDPWTGEDAFF. The DNA of the CDR3 is TGCAGCGTTGATCCCTGGACAGGGGAAGACGCTTTCTTT.

The chain employs TRBV7-9 and TRBJ2-5; no firm D call. The germline V and J ends were trimmed by 6 bases and 5 bases, with 7 bases remaining between them. The CDR3 spans 11 residues. CDR1 and CDR2 from the germline V gene are SEHNR and FQNEAQ (reference sequence). CDR3 sequence reads: CASSPKETQYF. Here the CDR3 DNA reads TGTGCCAGCAGTCCGAAGGAGACCCAGTACTTC.

The chain links TRBV11-1 to TRBJ1-1; D perhaps matches TRBD1 (6 bases). The CDR3 loop spans 14 amino acids. The ends were cut back, 4 bases at V and 4 bases at J, with 13 bases in the middle. From germline, CDR1 is SGHAT and CDR2 FQDESV (reference sequence). CDR3 bases: TGTGCCAGCAGCTACCTACAGGGAAGCACTGAAGCTTTCTTT. Protein product: CASSYLQGSTEAFF. The full variable domain, completed using reference TRBV11-1 and TRBJ1-1, is EAEVAQSPRYKITEKSQAVAFWCDPISGHATLYWYRQILGQGPELLVQFQDESVVDDSQLPKDRFSAERLKGVDSTLKIQPAELGDSAMYLCASSYLQGSTEAFFGQGTRLTVV.

The genes are TRBV5-1 and TRBJ2-3; weak D call: TRBD2 (6 bases). CDR3 size: 14 residues. CDR1 SGHRS and CDR2 YFSETQ come from the germline V gene. V lost 4 bases, J lost 5 bases, and 14 bases lay in between. For the CDR3, the DNA is TGCGCCAGCAGCGGCCGGGACTCGGGAGATACGCAGTATTTT. This sequence encodes CASSGRDSGDTQYF. Filled out from reference TRBV5-1 and TRBJ2-3, the complete variable domain reads KAGVTQTPRYLIKTRGQQVTLSCSPISGHRSVSWYQQTPGQGLQFLFEYFSETQRNKGNFPGRFSGRQFSNSRSEMNVSTLELGDSALYLCASSGRDSGDTQYFGPGTRLTVL.

The rearrangement links TRBV28 to TRBJ2-5; perhaps TRBD2 as D (6 bases). Germline V lookup: CDR1 MDHEN, CDR2 SYDVKM. The V end was cut by 1 base, the J end by 3 bases, with 21 bases between. This CDR3 region has 18 residues. The CDR3 here is CASSLYPPERGIEETQYF. The CDR3 DNA follows: TGTGCCAGCAGTTTATATCCCCCTGAGCGCGGGATAGAAGAGACCCAGTACTTC.

J is TRBJ2-1 and V is TRBV7-3, with TRBD2 identical over 11 bases. V was clipped by 5 bases and J by 7 bases; unmatched bases: 7. Germline lookup yields CDR1 SGHTA and CDR2 FQGTGA. This CDR3 contains 15 residues. CDR3 nucleotide sequence: TGTGCCAGCAGCATACTAGCGGGAGCAGAGAATGAGCAGTTCTTC. As protein: CASSILAGAENEQFF. Full variable domain (outside the CDR3, taken from reference TRBV7-3 and TRBJ2-1): GAGVSQTPSNKVTEKGKYVELRCDPISGHTALYWYRQSLGQGPEFLIYFQGTGAADDSGLPNDRFFAVRPEGSVSTLKIQRTERGDSAVYLCASSILAGAENEQFFGPGTRLTVL.

V usage is TRBV27 and J usage is TRBJ2-7, with TRBD1 matching 7 bases. V was clipped by 3 bases and J by 4 bases; unmatched bases: 3. The germline CDR1 and CDR2 sequences are MNHEY and SMNVEV (reference sequence). This CDR3 region has 13 residues. CDR3 amino acids: CASSFARGYEQYF. The CDR3 nucleotides read TGTGCCAGCAGTTTCGCCAGGGGGTACGAGCAGTACTTC.

This clonotype is a singleton in its sample. The chain employs TRBV15 and TRBJ2-5; no definite D call. The CDR3 loop spans 13 amino acids. V was clipped by 5 bases and J by 3 bases, with 10 bases between them. Germline lookup yields CDR1 LNHNV and CDR2 YYDKDF (reference sequence). This CDR3 is CATSARPKETQYF. The DNA for the CDR3 is TGTGCCACCAGCGCTCGACCTAAAGAGACCCAGTACTTC. Complete variable domain (other parts from reference TRBV15 and TRBJ2-5): DAMVIQNPRYQVTQFGKPVTLSCSQTLNHNVMYWYQQKSSQAPKLLFHYYDKDFNNEADTPDNFQSRRPNTSFCFLDIRSPGLGDTAMYLCATSARPKETQYFGPGTRLLVL.